The 16 T cell receptor beta chains reported below all come from one sample, sequenced in a study of blood T cell repertoires in COVID-19. TCRdb keeps only in-frame clones here, not all; method: immunoSEQ multiplex PCR. The sample holds about 110,000 clones; roughly 69% are singletons and the top ten take approximately 6.3%. The sample taken for sequencing was peripheral blood. These receptors were collected from a man older than 75 with acute or convalescent COVID-19.

This chain links TRBV28 with TRBJ1-1, with D tentatively TRBD1 (6 bases). This CDR3 has 15 amino acids. Looked up from germline, CDR1 is MDHEN and CDR2 is SYDVKM. Trimming removed 6 bases from V and 0 bases from J, with 14 bases in between. The CDR3 nucleotides read TGTGCCAGCAGACCTACCCGACAGGTGAACACTGAAGCTTTCTTT. This encodes CASRPTRQVNTEAFF.

The chain has TRBV28 and TRBJ2-5, with D perhaps matching TRBD1 (6 bases). CDR1 and CDR2 (germline): MDHEN, SYDVKM. The CDR3 spans 14 residues. Trimming removed 6 bases from V and 0 bases from J, with 11 bases in between. CDR3 DNA sequence: TGTGCCAGCAGCCAGGACAGATACCAAGAGACCCAGTACTTC. Translation: CASSQDRYQETQYF. The full variable domain, rest sourced from reference TRBV28 and TRBJ2-5, is DVKVTQSSRYLVKRTGEKVFLECVQDMDHENMFWYRQDPGLGLRLIYFSYDVKMKEKGDIPEGYSVSREKKERFSLILESASTNQTSMYLCASSQDRYQETQYFGPGTRLLVL.

CDR3 loop: CASSLFYSTSDNSYEQYF. CDR3 in DNA: TGTGCCAGCAGCCTTTTCTATTCGACTAGCGACAATTCCTACGAGCAGTACTTC. The V gene is TRBV3-1 (or the pseudogene TRBV3-2), the J gene TRBJ2-7, with TRBD2 matching over 8 bases. V was clipped by 4 bases and J by 1 base; unmatched bases: 15. Germline V gives CDR1 LGHDT, CDR2 YNNKEL (reference sequence). This CDR3 contains 18 residues.

This clone was counted once. This rearrangement joins TRBV9 to TRBJ1-2, with D possibly being TRBD1 (6 bases). Germline-derived CDR1 and CDR2 are SGDLS and YYNGEE. V lost 3 bases to trimming and J lost 8 bases, with 14 bases between them. The length of the CDR3 is 13 residues. Here the CDR3 DNA reads TGTGCCAGCAGCGGACGGTCAGGGGTCGGCTACACCTTC. The encoded protein is CASSGRSGVGYTF.

This clone was found a few times. V usage is TRBV28 and J usage is TRBJ1-4; D possibly corresponds to TRBD1 (5 bases). The CDR3 runs to 15 residues. The germline V and J ends were trimmed by 4 bases and 1 base, with 10 bases remaining between them. CDR1 is MDHEN and CDR2 is SYDVKM in the germline V gene. The CDR3 DNA reads TGTGCCAGCAGTTCCTGGGGGGGAACTAATGAAAAACTGTTTTTT. It translates to CASSSWGGTNEKLFF.

CDR3 DNA: TGTGCCAGCAGCCTCAGGGTTGGCACTGAAGCTTTCTTT. Its protein is CASSLRVGTEAFF. The chain has TRBV11-3 and TRBJ1-1, with D maybe TRBD1 (5 bases). The CDR3 has 13 amino acids. The germline gives CDR1 SGHNT, CDR2 YENEEA. The ends were cut back, 5 bases at V and 4 bases at J, with 11 bases in the middle. The full variable domain, with the rest looked up from reference TRBV11-3 and TRBJ1-1, is EAGVVQSPRYKIIEKKQPVAFWCNPISGHNTLYWYLQNLGQGPELLIRYENEEAVDDSQLPKDRFSAERLKGVDSTLKIQPAELGDSAVYLCASSLRVGTEAFFGQGTRLTVV.

This chain links TRBV27 with TRBJ2-5; D is unclear. The CDR3 length is 16 residues. Looked up from germline, CDR1 is MNHEY and CDR2 is SMNVEV (reference sequence). V lost 5 bases to trimming and J lost 0 bases, with 16 bases between them. CDR3 nucleotides: TGTGCCAGCAGTCCAACGCAGCGAGCGTACCAAGAGACCCAGTACTTC. This codes for CASSPTQRAYQETQYF.

This chain joins TRBV28 and TRBJ2-5; TRBD2 might be the D (7 bases). Between the trimmed V and J ends, which lost 6 bases and 7 bases, there was a span of 21 bases. CDR3 size: 15 residues. In germline, CDR1 is MDHEN, CDR2 SYDVKM. The CDR3, as DNA: TGTGCCAGCAGATCGGAGGGAGGGGGGTTCGGGACCCAGTACTTC. This codes for CASRSEGGGFGTQYF.

The gene calls are TRBV18 and TRBJ1-2; possible D gene TRBD1, 5 bases. V gave up 3 bases and J gave up 5 bases, with 16 bases separating them. The CDR3 runs 15 residues. Germline V gene sequence: CDR1 KGHSH, CDR2 LQKENI. The CDR3 loop reads CASSPSRGHLYGYTF. Here the CDR3 DNA reads TGTGCCAGCTCACCTTCTCGTGGACACCTTTATGGCTACACCTTC.

The chain joins TRBV6-5 to TRBJ1-1; D unclear. Trimming cost V 8 bases and J 1 base, with 5 bases left between them. This CDR3 has 11 amino acids. CDR1 is MNHEY, CDR2 SVGAGI, per germline. CDR3 in DNA: TGTGCCAGCGGGAGGAACACTGAAGCTTTCTTT. Translated, it gives CASGRNTEAFF.

The rearrangement uses TRBV12-5 and TRBJ2-1; TRBD1 agrees at 9 bases. The length of the CDR3 is 14 residues. Unmatched junction bases numbered 8, after V lost 5 bases and J lost 9 bases. From germline, CDR1 is LGHNT and CDR2 FRNRAP. CDR3 loop: CASGKGTGRGEQFF. In nucleotides, the CDR3 is TGTGCTAGTGGTAAGGGGACAGGGAGAGGTGAGCAGTTCTTC.

The genes are TRBV7-8 and TRBJ1-5, with TRBD1 identical over 8 bases. With 5 bases clipped from V and 7 bases from J, the junction kept 10 bases outside the gene matches. This CDR3 region has 15 residues. CDR1 is SGHVS and CDR2 is FQNEAQ in the germline V gene. The CDR3 nucleotides are TGTGCCAGCAGCCAACCCGACAGGGGAAGGCAGCCCCAGCATTTT. Protein: CASSQPDRGRQPQHF.

This chain uses TRBV7-3 with TRBJ2-7; 10 bases map to TRBD1. The ends lost 5 bases at V and 3 bases at J; junction bases unmatched: 7. CDR1 and CDR2 from the germline V gene are SGHTA and FQGTGA. This CDR3 is 15 amino acids long. The CDR3 nucleotides read TGTGCCAGCAGCATGACAGGGGGCCAAAACTACGAGCAGTACTTC. Translated: CASSMTGGQNYEQYF.

The chain recombines TRBV30 with TRBJ2-4; D is unresolved. Trimming left V 5 bases short and J 0 bases short, with 11 bases between. Germline V lookup: CDR1 GTSNPN, CDR2 SVGIG (reference sequence). CDR3 size: 14 residues. This CDR3 reads CAWPDSPAKNIQYF. The CDR3 nucleotides read TGTGCCTGGCCAGACTCTCCAGCCAAAAACATTCAGTACTTC.

V usage is TRBV7-8 and J usage is TRBJ2-1; 9 positions agree with TRBD2. V gave up 0 bases and J gave up 6 bases; unmatched junction bases: 9. Germline assignment: CDR1 SGHVS and CDR2 FQNEAQ. CDR3 length equals 17 residues. The CDR3: CASSLARETSGGNEQFF. The CDR3 DNA reads TGTGCCAGCAGCTTAGCGCGAGAGACTAGCGGAGGCAATGAGCAGTTCTTC. The variable domain in full, completed from reference TRBV7-8 and TRBJ2-1, reads GAGVSQSPRYKVAKRGQDVALRCDPISGHVSLFWYQQALGQGPEFLTYFQNEAQLDKSGLPSDRFFAERPEGSVSTLKIQRTQQEDSAVYLCASSLARETSGGNEQFFGPGTRLTVL.

The chain joins TRBV3-1 (or the pseudogene TRBV3-2) to TRBJ2-1; 14 bases are shared with TRBD2. In germline, CDR1 is LGHDT, CDR2 YNNKEL (reference sequence). There are 16 residues in the CDR3. J gave up 6 bases and V 4 bases, and 5 bases lay outside the gene matches. The CDR3, as DNA: TGTGCCAGCAGCCGAGGGACTAGCGGGAGAGCCAATGAGCAGTTCTTC. Protein: CASSRGTSGRANEQFF.